The 5 T cell receptor beta chains in this list originate from one sample, sequenced in a study of tissue T cells after allogeneic stem cell transplantation. Only in-frame clones appear in the TCRdb table, and some are missing; sequencing was by immunoSEQ multiplex PCR. The sample includes some 24,000 clones, roughly 80% seen only once; the top ten take roughly 8%. The starting material was tissue from the ileum, obtained at autopsy. These receptors were taken from a female donor of 60 years or more with lung cancer.

This sequence joins TRBV9 and TRBJ1-3, with D possibly being TRBD1 (5 bases). The length of the CDR3 is 13 residues. Looked up from germline, CDR1 is SGDLS and CDR2 is YYNGEE. The V end lost 6 bases, the J end lost 4 bases, and 11 bases lay between the germline ends. CDR3 coding DNA: TGTGCCAGCACCCGCGGGGGAGGAAACACCATATATTTT. It codes for CASTRGGGNTIYF. Full variable domain (outside the CDR3, taken from reference TRBV9 and TRBJ1-3): DSGVTQTPKHLITATGQRVTLRCSPRSGDLSVYWYQQSLDQGLQFLIQYYNGEERAKGNILERFSAQQFPDLHSELNLSSLELGDSALYFCASTRGGGNTIYFGEGSWLTVV.

The V and J genes are TRBV7-3 and TRBJ1-2; TRBD1 matches at 8 bases. Per germline, CDR1 SGHTA and CDR2 FQGTGA. The V and J ends lost 4 bases and 4 bases, in that order; junction bases with no gene match: 8. CDR3 length equals 15 residues. CDR3 region: CASSSNRDRSYGYTF. CDR3 nucleotides: TGTGCCAGCAGCTCCAACCGGGACAGGAGCTATGGCTACACCTTC.

V is TRBV6-5 and J is TRBJ1-2; 10 positions agree with TRBD1. The CDR3 runs 14 residues. V was pared by 7 bases and J by 3 bases, with 5 bases of the junction left unmatched. Germline lookup yields CDR1 MNHEY and CDR2 SVGAGI. CDR3 in amino acids: CASTGTGAYYGYTF. The CDR3 region has the DNA TGTGCCAGCACCGGGACAGGGGCCTACTATGGCTACACCTTC.

In its sample, this clone was seen a few times. This chain joins TRBV7-3 and TRBJ2-7; D may correspond to TRBD1 or TRBD2 (5 bases each). V was shortened by 2 bases and J by 0 bases, with 11 bases between the two germline ends. Germline loops: CDR1 SGHTA, CDR2 FQGTGA. This CDR3 is 15 amino acids long. In DNA form, the CDR3 reads TGTGCCAGCAGCTTAGGGGCGGGCGTCTCCTACGAGCAGTACTTC. Translation gives CASSLGAGVSYEQYF.

This chain uses TRBV19 with TRBJ1-1; possible D gene TRBD1, 6 bases. This CDR3 comprises 15 residues. Trimming stripped 5 bases from V and 6 bases from J, with 19 bases between. The germline CDR1 and CDR2 sequences are LNHDA and SQIVND (reference sequence). CDR3 residues: CASSPRTVVRAEAFF. The CDR3 DNA reads TGTGCCAGTAGTCCCCGGACAGTAGTCAGGGCTGAAGCTTTCTTT.